What follows are 9 T cell receptor beta chains derived from one specimen sequenced in a study of shared clonotypes between healthy human individuals. Sequencing was performed with immunoSEQ multiplex PCR; in TCRdb, only in-frame clones are kept and a portion is missing. The sample includes around 2.1 million clones, 85% to 95% seen only once; the top ten take more than 1.5%. Terminally differentiated effector memory CD45RA+ cells were excluded from the naive CD8 cells, which were CD45RO-negative and positively selected for CCR7. The sample comprised naive CD8+ T cells from PBMCs. These receptors were collected from a man between 18 and 35 years old in good health. Some clones in this sample may be carry-over from other donors' samples.

The CDR3 region is CASSIGSSGGDEQFF. As DNA, the CDR3 is TGTGCCAGTAGTATAGGCTCTAGCGGGGGGGATGAGCAGTTCTTC. The chain has TRBV19 and TRBJ2-1; 12 bases agree with TRBD2. The CDR3 loop spans 15 amino acids. V shed 1 base and J 8 bases; nucleotides not matched to a gene: 3. The V gene's germline CDR1 is LNHDA and CDR2 SQIVND (reference sequence).

For this clone: The same CDR3 can be traced to other DNA sequences in this sample. The chain has TRBV11-2 and TRBJ1-1; D might be TRBD1 (5 bases). Trimming stripped 5 bases from V and 0 bases from J, with 13 bases between. The CDR3 has 15 amino acids. From germline, CDR1 is SGHAT and CDR2 FQNNGV. The CDR3 coding sequence is TGTGCCAGCAGCCCTCGAGAGGGGATGAACACTGAAGCTTTCTTT. Translating it yields CASSPREGMNTEAFF. Full variable domain (rest looked up from reference TRBV11-2 and TRBJ1-1): EAGVAQSPRYKIIEKRQSVAFWCNPISGHATLYWYQQILGQGPKLLIQFQNNGVVDDSQLPKDRFSAERLKGVDSTLKIQPAKLEDSAVYLCASSPREGMNTEAFFGQGTRLTVV.

The chain employs TRBV18 and TRBJ2-5; D is perhaps TRBD1 (6 bases). V lost 10 bases, J lost 5 bases, and 17 bases lay in between. The germline V gene encodes CDR1 KGHSH and CDR2 LQKENI. The CDR3 length is 13 residues. This chain's CDR3 is CATTPRQGETQYF. The CDR3 region has the DNA TGTGCCACTACACCACGTCAGGGGGAGACCCAGTACTTC.

The chain has TRBV7-9 and TRBJ2-1, with unresolved D. The V gene lost 2 bases and the J gene lost 6 bases, with 11 bases spanning the gap. This CDR3 is 14 amino acids long. Per germline, CDR1 SEHNR and CDR2 FQNEAQ (reference sequence). In nucleotides, the CDR3 is TGTGCCAGCAGCTTATGGCCCGAAGTCAATGAGCAGTTCTTC. This codes for CASSLWPEVNEQFF.

This clone was counted between two and nine times. This rearrangement joins TRBV4-2 to TRBJ1-1; D is unresolved. Germline values: CDR1 LGHNA, CDR2 YNFKEQ. CDR3 length: 13 residues. Trimming cost V 4 bases and J 5 bases, with 11 bases left between them. This CDR3 is CASSLESGTEAFF. In nucleotides, the CDR3 is TGTGCCAGCAGCCTAGAATCCGGTACTGAAGCTTTCTTT.

This clone was counted a single time. Distinct nucleotide sequences in the sample also encode this CDR3. This chain links TRBV13 with TRBJ2-7, with D maybe TRBD1 (5 bases). This CDR3 is built from 14 residues. V gave up 5 bases and J gave up 2 bases, with 13 bases separating them. Germline V gene sequence: CDR1 PRHDT, CDR2 FYEKMQ (reference sequence). CDR3 DNA sequence: TGTGCCAGCAGCCGGCTGGGGCTGGCCTACGAGCAGTACTTC. It is translated as CASSRLGLAYEQYF.

The chain employs TRBV4-2 and TRBJ1-5; the match to TRBD1 covers 7 bases. The V gene end was trimmed by 4 bases and the J gene end by 0 bases; junction bases not matched to a gene: 3. This CDR3 has 15 residues. The germline V gene has CDR1 LGHNA and CDR2 YNFKEQ. The CDR3, as DNA: TGTGCCAGCAGCCTGACAGGGTATAGCAATCAGCCCCAGCATTTT. Amino acids: CASSLTGYSNQPQHF.

This clone appeared once. The CDR3 bases are TGTGCCACCGGACTAGCGGGAAGTCACGAGCAGTACTTC. Translation gives CATGLAGSHEQYF. The chain uses TRBV27 and TRBJ2-7; 12 nucleotides align to TRBD2. The CDR3 is 13 amino acids. Germline V lookup: CDR1 MNHEY, CDR2 SMNVEV (reference sequence). The junction had 6 bases not matched to a gene; V was cut back by 10 bases and J by 5 bases.

This chain joins TRBV7-9 and TRBJ1-2; TRBD1 matches at 8 bases. There are 17 residues in the CDR3. With V trimmed by 2 bases and J by 1 base, 9 bases remained unmatched. Germline V gene sequence: CDR1 SEHNR, CDR2 FQNEAQ (reference sequence). DNA for the CDR3: TGTGCCAGCAGCTTAAGCGGGGCGGACAGGGTTAACTATGGCTACACCTTC. Amino acids: CASSLSGADRVNYGYTF.